What follows is one TCR beta chain and its context. This receptor's antigen is unknown. Base qualities are not provided; no much larger clone lies one nucleotide away. Interpreted using the paper, the time point label stands for: blood 2 weeks post-SBRT. This specimen's treatment or condition label, per the study, means: 15 Gy SBRT to primary tumor, nephrectomy 4 weeks later. To follow tumor-enriched clonotypes, serial peripheral blood was collected from radiation-treated patients at baseline and at 2 weeks and 4 weeks after SBRT. Every patient had renal cell carcinoma of clear cell pathology. The QIAamp DNA Blood Mini Kit (Qiagen) was used to prepare genomic DNA for TCR sequencing. Only samples passing all quality control checks were included in the analyses. This sample was included in a study of radiation and T cells in renal cell carcinoma (dated by TCRdb to about 2020). With respect to the entire study: The samples were obtained from a clinical trial, where primary renal cell carcinomas were treated with 15 Gy stereotactic body radiation therapy and then removed by nephrectomy 4 weeks afterward. Across all 50 or so samples, 4,000,000 or so unique CDR3 nucleotide sequences encoding approximately 3,000,000 unique CDR3 amino acid sequences were identified. In total, approximately 53 samples underwent TCR beta sequencing: about 26 tumors plus 27 peripheral blood samples. Results the study describes overall, beyond this receptor: Top tumor clonotypes rose in blood from baseline to 2 weeks post-radiation, then contracted by 4 weeks, suggesting transient expansion of tumor-resident clones. Because the trial had a single-armed design, the trial could not examine how radiation dose or scheduling affected the TCR repertoire. Dynamics of the blood repertoire were not tracked past 4 weeks after treatment. Because no pretreatment tumor biopsies were available, whether clonotypes were present in the tumor at baseline could not be determined.

The immunoSEQ kit was used, according to the manufacturer's recommendations, to generate TCR beta libraries from genomic DNA. Library preparation used a first multiplex PCR with proprietary primers, then a second PCR adding unique barcodes, with bead cleanups after each round. A kit-provided positive control reaction and a negative control reaction were included in every sample batch. The final libraries were assessed on an Agilent 4200 TapeStation D1000 ScreenTape, pooled by volume, and quantified by qPCR. Sequencing was performed on an Illumina NextSeq500 using a MidOutput 150-cycle cartridge, with 156 Read1 cycles, 15 Index1 cycles, and the kit custom primers. The pooled library was loaded at about 1 pM, with a roughly 18% PhiX control spiked in. The study's own analysis went as follows. Vendor-processed data were analyzed in R, and a clonotype was defined as all T cells sharing the same CDR3 nucleotide sequence. For clone abundance analyses, frequencies were normalized to the 10,000 most abundant clones per sample. Public T cell clones, averaging fewer than five per sample, were removed before analysis. Tumor-enriched and baseline blood-enriched clonotypes were defined by at least a 32-fold difference in abundance between compartments. Clonotypes expanded or contracted between blood time points were identified with a beta-binomial differential abundance model. Tumor-blood repertoire similarity was measured with the Baroni-Urbani and Buser coefficient, and group comparisons used two-tailed Wilcoxon tests in R. TCRdb holds this immuneACCESS table with in-frame rearrangements only. Some clones are missing; in checked studies, unresolved V genes explain under half, and the rest has no known cause. The DNA gave D and trimming, while V, J and clone size come from that table. In this sample the table shows around 26,000 clones, approximately 81% of which occur a single time. The ten largest clones represent 25% to 40% of the sample.

The sequence was obtained from a man aged 55 to 70 with renal cell carcinoma. The sequencing here drew on blood, taken from a patient whose treatment included radiotherapy and nephrectomy.

For the CDR3, the sequence is CASSDSGFVWELFF. The bases read TGTGCCAGCAGTGACTCGGGCTTTGTGTGGGAGCTGTTTTTT. Recombination connected TRBV6-1 to TRBJ2-2; confidence is insufficient to name the D gene. From its cysteine to its phenylalanine, the CDR3 spans 14 amino acids. Only the CDR3 region is kept as DNA, spanning 42 bases read in frame from base 1. Between the V and J ends, shortened by 3 bases and 9 bases respectively, the junction contains 14 bases. CDR1 MNHNS and CDR2 SASEGT were looked up in the germline V gene.